This TCR beta chain was observed in a study of blood T cell repertoires in COVID-19. Self-reported history from a screening survey and questionnaire set each donor's cohort. With 2 bases removed from V and 6 bases from J, the gap between germline ends came to 12 bases. The CDR3 is 14 residues long. CDR1 is SEHNR, CDR2 FQNEAQ, per germline (reference sequence). Profiled with immunoSEQ multiplex PCR; TCRdb holds only in-frame clones, not every one. This sample yields more than 200,000 clones, of which approximately 90% are seen a single time; 3.5% to 4.5% belongs to the top ten. This TCR was recovered from a woman in her twenties or thirties who had recovered from COVID-19. What was sequenced was PBMCs or T cells enriched from blood (not recorded which). The chain employs TRBV7-9 and TRBJ2-3; D remains unclear. CDR3 nucleotide sequence: TGTGCCAGCAGCTTATGGGCGAATCGGGATACGCAGTATTTT. Residues: CASSLWANRDTQYF.